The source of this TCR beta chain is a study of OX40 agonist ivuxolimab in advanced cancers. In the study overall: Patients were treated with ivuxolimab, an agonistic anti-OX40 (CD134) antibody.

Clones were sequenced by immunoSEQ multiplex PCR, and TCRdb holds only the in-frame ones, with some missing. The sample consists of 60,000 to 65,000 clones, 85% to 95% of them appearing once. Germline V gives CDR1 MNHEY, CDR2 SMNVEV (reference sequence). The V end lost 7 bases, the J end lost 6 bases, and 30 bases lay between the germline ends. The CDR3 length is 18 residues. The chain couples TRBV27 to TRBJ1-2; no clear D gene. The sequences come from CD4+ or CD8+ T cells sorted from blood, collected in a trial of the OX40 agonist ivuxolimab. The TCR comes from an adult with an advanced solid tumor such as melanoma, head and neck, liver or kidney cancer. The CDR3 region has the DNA TGTGCCAGCACCGAACGGGCGACGGGTTTGGGGTTGGGAAATGGCTACACCTTC. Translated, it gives CASTERATGLGLGNGYTF.